The rows below give T cell receptor beta chains drawn from one sample of a study of blood T cell repertoires in COVID-19. TCRdb's copy holds only in-frame clones and misses some; the assay was immunoSEQ multiplex PCR. The table records over 100,000 clones, approximately 83% of them present only once. The specimen sequenced was peripheral blood. Receptors were obtained from a man at least 80 years old with acute or convalescent COVID-19. Both conserved end residues are part of each CDR3. The order of the fields is V gene, D gene, J gene, clone size, CDR3 protein, CDR3 DNA. D genes are given only for firm matches. Clone size is shown for a subset of rows, as once, few, many or a class of expanded clone.

>TRBV5-1|-|TRBJ2-1|few
CASRTGDLYNEQFF
TGCGCCAGCAGAACGGGGGACCTCTACAATGAGCAGTTCTTC
>TRBV3-1/TRBV3-2|TRBD1|TRBJ2-7|-
CASSQADFGTGYEQYF
TGTGCCAGCAGCCAAGCTGATTTTGGGACAGGCTACGAGCAGTACTTC
>TRBV10-3|-|TRBJ1-4|few
CAISESPGGGLGEKLFF
TGTGCCATCAGTGAGTCGCCCGGGGGGGGGCTGGGTGAAAAACTGTTTTTT
>TRBV11-3|-|TRBJ1-1|-
CASSLGQLNTEAFF
TGTGCCAGCAGCCTTGGACAGTTGAACACTGAAGCTTTCTTT
>TRBV28|-|TRBJ1-6|once
CGVGGPAYNSPLHF
TGTGGGGTCGGGGGGCCCGCCTATAATTCACCCCTCCACTTT
>TRBV18|TRBD1|TRBJ2-4|-
CASSPPRGQGIKAKNIQYF
TGTGCCAGCTCACCACCGAGGGGACAGGGGATTAAGGCCAAAAACATTCAGTACTTC
>TRBV18|-|TRBJ1-4|-
CASSPQGLGEKLFF
TGTGCCAGCTCGCCCCAGGGGCTGGGTGAAAAACTGTTTTTT
>TRBV9|-|TRBJ1-1|-
CASSVTPGPSEAFF
TGTGCCAGCAGCGTTACCCCAGGGCCCTCTGAAGCTTTCTTT
>TRBV28|TRBD1|TRBJ1-1|-
CASSPRDRPNTEAFF
TGTGCCAGCAGTCCCAGGGACAGGCCGAACACTGAAGCTTTCTTT
>TRBV6-5|-|TRBJ2-5|-
CASSSGPRGQETQYF
TGTGCCAGCAGTAGTGGACCAAGGGGGCAAGAGACCCAGTACTTC
>TRBV4-3|TRBD2|TRBJ2-1|-
CASSQDGLAGENEQFF
TGCGCCAGCAGCCAAGACGGACTAGCGGGAGAAAATGAGCAGTTCTTC
>TRBV2|TRBD1|TRBJ2-7|-
CASRKDRGEAYEQYF
TGTGCCAGCAGGAAGGACAGGGGAGAAGCCTACGAGCAGTACTTC
>TRBV5-1|-|TRBJ2-5|-
CASSQGVSVETQYF
TGCGCCAGCAGCCAAGGGGTATCAGTGGAGACCCAGTACTTC
>TRBV4-3|TRBD1|TRBJ2-1|-
CASSAGTGGSNEQFF
TGCGCCAGCAGCGCCGGGACAGGGGGCTCCAATGAGCAGTTCTTC
>TRBV7-2|TRBD1|TRBJ1-2|-
CASSPRQGYYGYTF
TGTGCCAGCAGCCCCCGACAGGGGTACTATGGCTACACCTTC
>TRBV7-9|-|TRBJ1-2|-
CASSLKENSFYGYTF
TGTGCCAGCAGCTTAAAAGAGAACAGCTTCTATGGCTACACCTTC